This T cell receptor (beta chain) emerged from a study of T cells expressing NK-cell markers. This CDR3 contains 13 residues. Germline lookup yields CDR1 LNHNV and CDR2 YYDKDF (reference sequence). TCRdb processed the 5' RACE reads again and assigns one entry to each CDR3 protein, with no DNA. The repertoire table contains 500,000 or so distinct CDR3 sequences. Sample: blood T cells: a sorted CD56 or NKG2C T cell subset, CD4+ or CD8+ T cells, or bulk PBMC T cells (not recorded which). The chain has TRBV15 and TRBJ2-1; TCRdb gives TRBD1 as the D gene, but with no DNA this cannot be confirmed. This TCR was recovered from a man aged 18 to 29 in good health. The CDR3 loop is CATSRDRGSQQFF.